This T cell receptor beta chain comes out of a study of low-dose radiotherapy and immunotherapy resistance in tumors. As for the study in general: The regimen for patients comprised intravenous nivolumab 240 mg every two weeks plus intravenous ipilimumab 1 mg/kg every six weeks. Daily oral aspirin at 300 mg began on cycle 1 day 1 and lasted four cycles.

Regarding time point: after trial treatment. The treatment was: LDRT plus nivolumab, ipilimumab, low-dose cyclophosphamide and aspirin (RACIN trial). Patients deemed eligible presented with advanced solid tumors lacking tumor-infiltrating lymphocytes. V was trimmed by 0 bases and J by 0 bases, leaving 9 bases between them. Germline-derived CDR1 and CDR2 are MNHEY and SVGEGT. The CDR3 is made up of 15 amino acids. Alpha- and beta-chain coverage of first-strand cDNA came from TRAV- and TRBV-specific primers. TCR amplification involved 20 PCR cycles with a constant-region primer and V-primer adapter. The isolated mRNA underwent amplification through in vitro transcription. TCRdb re-called the reads through MiXCR, storing one row per CDR3 protein. Of about 80,000 distinct CDR3 sequences listed, about 17% were seen once; the top ten hold approximately 1.5%. This clonotype came up many times.

The rearrangement uses TRBV6-2 or TRBV6-3 and TRBJ2-7; D is unclear. Material: PBMCs, obtained after low-dose radiotherapy plus immunotherapy. The receptor was derived from a male donor with prostate cancer. In DNA, the CDR3 is TGTGCCAGCAGTTACTCGCCGGCTTTCTCCTACGAGCAGTACTTC. This gives the protein CASSYSPAFSYEQYF.